These 21 T cell receptor beta chains share one sample of origin, sequenced in a study of early T cells in non-severe SARS-CoV-2 infection. TCRdb recomputed calls from the 5' RACE reads with MiXCR, one row per CDR3 protein. This table has some 57,000 distinct CDR3 sequences, more than 10% appearing once. Sample: whole blood. The receptors were gathered from an adult who was a healthcare worker with PCR-confirmed SARS-CoV-2 infection or an uninfected control (not recorded which).

The sample holds many counts of this clonotype. This rearrangement joins TRBV11-2 to TRBJ2-7; a weak D match, TRBD1 (5 bases). The length of the CDR3 is 15 residues. Germline CDR1 reads SGHAT; CDR2 reads FQNNGV. Between the trimmed V and J ends, which lost 2 bases and 2 bases, there was a span of 13 bases. DNA of the CDR3: TGTGCCAGCAGCTTAAGCCTGGGGCCGACCTACGAGCAGTACTTC. Amino acid sequence: CASSLSLGPTYEQYF.

This clonotype is medium-sized within its sample. This chain connects TRBV10-1 to TRBJ2-7; possible D gene TRBD1, 5 bases. The CDR3 loop spans 12 amino acids. From germline, CDR1 is WNHNN and CDR2 SYGVQD (reference sequence). Trimming left V 1 base short and J 9 bases short, with 10 bases between. The CDR3 region has the DNA TGCGCCAGCAGTGAGTTGACAGAGCCGCAGTACTTC. Its translation is CASSELTEPQYF.

This clonotype was counted only a few times. The gene calls are TRBV11-2 and TRBJ1-2, with 8 bases aligning to TRBD1. The CDR3 contains 15 residues. V shed 1 base, J shed 3 bases, and the junction held 4 bases outside the gene matches. Per germline, CDR1 SGHAT and CDR2 FQNNGV. CDR3 sequence reads: CASSLGQGSDYGYTF. CDR3 DNA: TGTGCCAGCAGCTTAGGACAGGGGTCCGACTATGGCTACACCTTC.

This clonotype was picked up many times. The chain carries TRBV9 and TRBJ1-1; D not resolved. Trimming left V 0 bases short and J 1 base short, with 7 bases between. CDR1 is SGDLS and CDR2 is YYNGEE in the germline V gene. There are 14 residues in the CDR3. The CDR3 nucleotides read TGTGCCAGCAGCGTAGGTTACGAGAACACTGAAGCTTTCTTT. It specifies CASSVGYENTEAFF.

This clonotype was recorded many times. The chain links TRBV7-8 to TRBJ2-5; 7 bases are a match to TRBD1. With V trimmed by 5 bases and J by 4 bases, 10 bases remained unmatched. The CDR3 sequence is 15 residues long. Germline CDR1 is SGHVS and CDR2 is FQNEAQ. The CDR3 protein is CASSPHRQGRETQYF. As DNA, the CDR3 is TGTGCCAGCAGCCCCCACCGACAGGGTAGAGAGACCCAGTACTTC.

The sample holds many counts of this clonotype. The J gene is TRBJ2-3, the V gene TRBV9; D call uncertain. The CDR3 loop spans 13 amino acids. V was cut by 2 bases and J by 8 bases, with 12 bases left in between. In germline, CDR1 is SGDLS, CDR2 YYNGEE. The CDR3 reads CASSVRDAVTQYF. The CDR3 region has the DNA TGTGCCAGCAGCGTTAGGGATGCGGTTACGCAGTATTTT.

CDR3 sequence: CASSGERTNSPLHF. DNA for the CDR3: TGTGCCAGCTCAGGGGAGCGGACGAATTCACCCCTCCACTTT. V gene TRBV18 combines with J gene TRBJ1-6; no clear D. Germline V gene data show CDR1 as KGHSH and CDR2 as LQKENI. This CDR3 spans 14 amino acids. The V end was cut by 5 bases, the J end by 7 bases, with 12 bases between.

Regarding this clonotype: A much bigger clone sits one base away, suggesting this may be a read error. The chain uses TRBV6-2 or TRBV6-3 and TRBJ2-7, with 9 nucleotides matching TRBD1. Germline values: CDR1 MNHEY, CDR2 SVGEGT. CDR3 length equals 16 residues. Here the CDR3 reads CACRRQGDVSSYEQYF. CDR3 sequence (DNA): TGTGCCTGCAGACGACAGGGGGACGTTAGCTCCTACGAGCAGTACTTC.

This clonotype came up many times. This chain joins TRBV18 and TRBJ2-7; D unresolved. The V gene lost 2 bases and the J gene lost 0 bases, with 5 bases spanning the gap. There are 13 residues in the CDR3. Germline CDR1 and CDR2: KGHSH and LQKENI. In DNA form, the CDR3 reads TGTGCCAGCTCACCATCAGCCTCCTACGAGCAGTACTTC. Amino acid sequence: CASSPSASYEQYF.

This rearrangement joins TRBV3-1 to TRBJ2-7; D is tentatively TRBD1 or TRBD2 (5 bases each). The length of the CDR3 is 15 residues. V was cut by 4 bases and J by 3 bases, with 16 bases left in between. Germline CDR1 and CDR2: LGHDT and YNNKEL (reference sequence). In nucleotides, the CDR3 is TGTGCCAGCAGCCCCACTACGGGACGGATCTACGAGCAGTACTTC. Translation: CASSPTTGRIYEQYF.

This clonotype was counted many times. This chain uses TRBV5-1 with TRBJ2-5; the match to TRBD1 covers 7 bases. The J segment lost 6 bases and the V segment lost 5 bases, leaving 10 bases of the junction unmatched. The CDR3 has 14 amino acids. Germline CDR1 and CDR2: SGHRS and YFSETQ. The CDR3 sequence is CASRLNRDSQTQYF. The CDR3 nucleotides are TGCGCCAGCAGGCTGAACCGGGACAGCCAGACCCAGTACTTC. The full variable domain, rest sourced from reference TRBV5-1 and TRBJ2-5, is KAGVTQTPRYLIKTRGQQVTLSCSPISGHRSVSWYQQTPGQGLQFLFEYFSETQRNKGNFPGRFSGRQFSNSRSEMNVSTLELGDSALYLCASRLNRDSQTQYFGPGTRLLVL.

This clonotype was seen repeatedly, ten times or more. A read error may account for a junction end that differs from germline. The CDR3 reads CSVVVGTDTQYF. DNA for the CDR3: TGCAGCGTTGTCGTGGGCACGGATACGCAGTATTTT. The rearrangement joins TRBV29-1 to TRBJ2-3; D unclear. Germline V gene lookup returns CDR1 SQVTM and CDR2 ANQGSEA. This CDR3 has 12 amino acids.

This clonotype was seen repeatedly, ten times or more. The rearrangement links TRBV6-2 or TRBV6-3 to TRBJ2-1; 11 nucleotides align to TRBD2. Germline assignment: CDR1 MNHEY and CDR2 SVGEGT. V lost 5 bases and J lost 9; bases outside the gene matches: 6. This CDR3 region has 14 residues. The CDR3 region is CASSLSGGAREQFF. DNA of the CDR3: TGTGCCAGCAGTCTTAGCGGGGGGGCCCGTGAGCAGTTCTTC.

This clonotype was counted a few times. The chain has TRBV7-6 and TRBJ2-2, with D hard to call. V lost 5 bases and J 3 bases, leaving 7 bases between the germline ends. The CDR3 extends over 13 amino acids. Germline CDR1 reads SGHVS; CDR2 reads FNYEAQ. The CDR3 nucleotides are TGTGCCAGCAGCCGGGCATACACCGGGGAGCTGTTTTTT. Translated: CASSRAYTGELFF.

This clonotype was counted at least ten times. This sequence joins TRBV20-1 and TRBJ2-3; no reliable D call. The CDR3 totals 12 residues. Germline assignment: CDR1 DFQATT and CDR2 SNEGSKA (reference sequence). The V and J ends lost 4 bases and 4 bases respectively, with 9 bases between them. CDR3: CSAKERPDTQYF. CDR3 coding DNA: TGCAGTGCTAAAGAGAGGCCAGATACGCAGTATTTT.

This clonotype occurred many times. The chain combines TRBV20-1 with TRBJ2-7; D unresolved. The germline V and J ends were trimmed by 0 bases and 0 bases, with 9 bases remaining between them. The CDR3 sequence is 14 residues long. Germline-derived CDR1 and CDR2 are DFQATT and SNEGSKA (reference sequence). The CDR3 bases are TGCAGTGCTAGAGATAGGCCAAACTCCTACGAGCAGTACTTC. Amino acids: CSARDRPNSYEQYF.

In this sample, this clonotype turned up many times. The chain's CDR3 is CATGQGYYEQYF. CDR3 bases: TGCGCCACGGGACAGGGATACTACGAGCAGTACTTC. This chain joins TRBV10-2 and TRBJ2-7; 9 bases agree with TRBD1. The CDR3 consists of 12 residues. V shed 10 bases, J shed 3 bases, and the junction held 4 bases outside the gene matches. Looked up from germline, CDR1 is WSHSY and CDR2 is SAAADI.

This clonotype was detected many times. The V and J genes are TRBV5-1 and TRBJ2-2; no clear D gene. The CDR3 runs 14 residues. The germline V gene has CDR1 SGHRS and CDR2 YFSETQ. The V end was cut by 2 bases, the J end by 4 bases, with 9 bases between. In DNA, the CDR3 is TGCGCCAGCAGCTTAATTGACCCCACCGGGGAGCTGTTTTTT. Amino acids: CASSLIDPTGELFF.

There are many counts of this clonotype. The chain has TRBV20-1 and TRBJ1-2; the D gene is possibly TRBD1 (5 bases). Germline loops: CDR1 DFQATT, CDR2 SNEGSKA (reference sequence). This CDR3 comprises 15 residues. The germline V and J ends were trimmed by 0 bases and 4 bases, with 15 bases remaining between them. DNA for the CDR3: TGCAGTGCTAGAGAACTGGACCCGCAGGGCTATGGCTACACCTTC. Its translation: CSARELDPQGYGYTF.

This clonotype came up a few times. J is TRBJ2-7 and V is TRBV29-1; D gene unclear. Germline CDR1 and CDR2: SQVTM and ANQGSEA. The CDR3 spans 12 residues. Trimming removed 2 bases at V and 7 bases at J, with 12 bases between. CDR3 amino acids: CSVERPAGEQYF. DNA of the CDR3: TGCAGCGTTGAAAGGCCGGCCGGAGAGCAGTACTTC.

This clonotype was counted many times. The chain is built from TRBV27 and TRBJ1-5; the match to TRBD1 covers 10 bases. Germline lookup yields CDR1 MNHEY and CDR2 SMNVEV (reference sequence). V lost 3 bases, J lost 5 bases, and 7 bases stayed unmatched. The CDR3 loop spans 16 amino acids. In nucleotides, the CDR3 is TGTGCCAGCAGTTTGAAAGGGGGACAGGGGTATCAGCCCCAGCATTTT. Encoded protein: CASSLKGGQGYQPQHF.